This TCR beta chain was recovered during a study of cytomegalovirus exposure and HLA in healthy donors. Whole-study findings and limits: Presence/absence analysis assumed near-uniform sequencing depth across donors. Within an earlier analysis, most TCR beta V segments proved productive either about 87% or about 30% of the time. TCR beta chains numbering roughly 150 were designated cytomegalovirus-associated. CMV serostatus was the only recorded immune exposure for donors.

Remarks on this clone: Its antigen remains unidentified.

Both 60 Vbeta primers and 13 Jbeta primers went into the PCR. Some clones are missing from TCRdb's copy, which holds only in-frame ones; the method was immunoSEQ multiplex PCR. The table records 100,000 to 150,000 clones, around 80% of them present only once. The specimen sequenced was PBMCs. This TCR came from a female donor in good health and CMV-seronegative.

The CDR3 here is CASSVQGEGRSPLHF. The CDR3 nucleotides read TGTGCCAGCAGCGTACAGGGGGAAGGAAGGTCACCCCTCCACTTT. This chain links TRBV9 with TRBJ1-6, with 7 nucleotides matching TRBD1. In germline, CDR1 is SGDLS, CDR2 YYNGEE. The CDR3 loop spans 15 amino acids. Losses at the gene ends were 1 base for V and 10 bases for J; bases not matched to a gene: 8. Based on the CDR3 plus reference TRBV9 and TRBJ1-6, the full variable domain is DSGVTQTPKHLITATGQRVTLRCSPRSGDLSVYWYQQSLDQGLQFLIQYYNGEERAKGNILERFSAQQFPDLHSELNLSSLELGDSALYFCASSVQGEGRSPLHFGNGTRLTVT.